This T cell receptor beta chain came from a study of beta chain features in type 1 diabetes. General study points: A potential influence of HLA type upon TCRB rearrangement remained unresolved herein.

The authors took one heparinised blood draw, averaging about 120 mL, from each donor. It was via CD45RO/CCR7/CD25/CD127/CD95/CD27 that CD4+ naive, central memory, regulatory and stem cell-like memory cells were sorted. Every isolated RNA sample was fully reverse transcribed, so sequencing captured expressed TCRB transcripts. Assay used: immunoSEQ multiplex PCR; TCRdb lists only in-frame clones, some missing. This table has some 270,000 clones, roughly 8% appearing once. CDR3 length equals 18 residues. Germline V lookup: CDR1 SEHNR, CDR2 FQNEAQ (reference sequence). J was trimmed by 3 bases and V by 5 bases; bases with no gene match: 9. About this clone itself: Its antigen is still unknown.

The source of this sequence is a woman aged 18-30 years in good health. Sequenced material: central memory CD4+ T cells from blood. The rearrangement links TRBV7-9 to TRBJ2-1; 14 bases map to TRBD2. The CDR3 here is CASSQAEGLAGVYNEQFF. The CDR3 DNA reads TGTGCCAGCAGCCAGGCCGAGGGACTAGCGGGAGTCTACAATGAGCAGTTCTTC.